These 16 T cell receptor beta chains share one sample of origin, sequenced in a study of spatial heterogeneity in lung cancer (dated by TCRdb to about 2019). This specimen's time point label, interpreted: sample taken at primary tumor resection. For TCR sequencing, whole RNA was extracted from tumor and nontumor lung tissue, or from cryopreserved PBMC samples, and no cell sorting was done. Library prep was done by 5' RACE. Reads for this sample came from a NextSeq 500. Using fastp at Q25 and MiXCR, TCRdb reprocessed the public reads and kept productive beta chains. One record per CDR3 amino acid sequence lists the most common genes and DNA. This sample gives tens of thousands of distinct CDR3 sequences in total; over 8.5% of them show up just once. Clones ranked in the top ten supply 6.9% of the sample. The material sequenced was PBMCs, taken at surgery. The source of these receptors is a male donor with early-stage non-small cell lung cancer.

The CDR3 nucleotides are TGTGCCAGCAGGGACCCTAGCGGGAGGTCCTACAATGAGCAGTTCTTC. Encoded protein: CASRDPSGRSYNEQFF. The chain links TRBV6-1 to TRBJ2-1, with 11 bases matching TRBD2. Germline V gene lookup returns CDR1 MNHNS and CDR2 SASEGT. The junction had 5 bases not matched to a gene; V was cut back by 6 bases and J by 1 base. The CDR3 has 16 residues.

This clonotype was picked up one time. The gene calls are TRBV29-1 and TRBJ2-7, with 9 nucleotides matching TRBD1. V was clipped by 6 bases and J by 4 bases; unmatched bases: 4. CDR3 length equals 12 residues. CDR1 and CDR2 from the germline V gene are SQVTM and ANQGSEA. CDR3: CSVGTGWYEQYF. CDR3 coding DNA: TGCAGCGTAGGGACAGGGTGGTACGAGCAGTACTTC.

The table lists this clonotype with a few counts. The CDR3 nucleotides are TGCGCCAGCAGCCAAGGAGGGTTGCCCGGGGAGCTGTTTTTT. It codes for CASSQGGLPGELFF. The gene calls are TRBV4-3 and TRBJ2-2, with D possibly TRBD2 on 5 matching bases. The germline V gene encodes CDR1 LGHNA and CDR2 YSLEER. Trimming cost V 1 base and J 6 bases, with 9 bases left between them. The CDR3 is 14 residues long.

This clonotype has ten or more counts. This chain connects TRBV3-2 to TRBJ2-4. TRBV3-2 is described as a pseudogene. The CDR3 covers 17 residues. CDR3 sequence reads: CASSQDRATLAKNIQYF. CDR3 DNA sequence: TGTGCCAGCAGCCAAGATCGGGCAACTCTAGCCAAAAACATTCAGTACTTC.

There are a few counts of this clonotype. V gene TRBV20-1 combines with J gene TRBJ1-5, with unresolved D. Germline V gene lookup returns CDR1 DFQATT and CDR2 SNEGSKA (reference sequence). This CDR3 region has 13 residues. Trimming took off 2 bases at V and 5 bases at J, with 10 bases between the two ends. CDR3 region: CSARTSTDQPQHF. CDR3 nucleotide sequence: TGCAGTGCTAGAACCTCTACAGATCAGCCCCAGCATTTT.

This clonotype has more than one count but fewer than ten. The germline gene is not matched at one end of the junction; a read error may be the cause. The chain has TRBV28 and TRBJ2-7; 7 bases fit TRBD2. Per the germline V gene, CDR1 is MDHEN and CDR2 is SYDVKM. CDR3 length: 12 residues. The CDR3: CASSSGVGGREF. The CDR3 nucleotides read TGTGCCAGCAGTTCCGGTGTGGGCGGGAGAGAATTC.

The CDR3 protein is CASSVDLNTDTQYF. The CDR3 DNA sequence: TGTGCCAGCAGCGTAGATCTTAACACAGATACGCAGTATTTT. The J gene is TRBJ2-3, the V gene TRBV9; D remains ambiguous. The CDR3 sequence is 14 residues long. Germline CDR1 is SGDLS and CDR2 is YYNGEE. Between the trimmed V and J ends, which lost 0 bases and 2 bases, there was a span of 7 bases.

This clonotype came up a few times. The chain employs TRBV5-1 and TRBJ2-3; tentative D call: TRBD2 (6 bases). Trimming took 3 bases from V and 4 from J, leaving 18 bases between them. This CDR3 has 16 residues. Germline V CDR1 and CDR2: SGHRS, YFSETQ. As DNA, the CDR3 is TGCGCCAGCAGCTCGCAGGGTAGCGGTCGCTCAGATACGCAGTATTTT. Encoded protein: CASSSQGSGRSDTQYF.

The table lists this clonotype with many counts. The chain carries TRBV4-2 and TRBJ1-6, with unresolved D. CDR3 length equals 15 residues. Germline CDR1 LGHNA, CDR2 YNFKEQ. V was trimmed by 0 bases and J by 4 bases, leaving 7 bases between them. CDR3 sequence: CASSQESVYNSPLHF. The CDR3 coding sequence is TGTGCCAGCAGCCAAGAGTCAGTTTATAATTCACCCCTCCACTTT.

This clonotype was picked up a small number of times. J is TRBJ2-5 and V is TRBV7-9; TRBD1 matches at 11 bases. Per germline, CDR1 SEHNR and CDR2 FQNEAQ (reference sequence). V trimming: 3 bases; J trimming: 4 bases; junction bases outside the gene matches: 4. This CDR3 has 15 amino acids. The CDR3 sequence is CASSFGDRGAETQYF. CDR3 sequence (DNA): TGTGCCAGCAGCTTCGGGGACAGGGGGGCAGAGACCCAGTACTTC.

In this sample, this clonotype turned up many times. The V gene is TRBV11-2, the J gene TRBJ2-5, with a weak D call TRBD2 (5 bases). From germline, CDR1 is SGHAT and CDR2 FQNNGV. The CDR3 spans 14 residues. V lost 1 base to trimming and J lost 4 bases, with 10 bases between them. CDR3 loop: CASSLGAGLETQYF. The CDR3 region has the DNA TGTGCCAGCAGCTTAGGCGCGGGTCTAGAGACCCAGTACTTC.

The chain uses TRBV5-1 and TRBJ2-5; 11 nucleotides line up with TRBD2. Per the germline V gene, CDR1 is SGHRS and CDR2 is YFSETQ. The J segment lost 1 base and the V segment lost 1 base, leaving 0 bases of the junction unmatched. This CDR3 is 15 amino acids long. The CDR3 is CASSLTSGGQETQYF. The CDR3 nucleotides are TGCGCCAGCAGCTTGACTAGCGGGGGCCAAGAGACCCAGTACTTC.

This clonotype occurred many times. V is TRBV10-2 and J is TRBJ2-1; D unresolved. Trimming took 0 bases from V and 0 from J, leaving 3 bases between them. Germline loops: CDR1 WSHSY, CDR2 SAAADI. The CDR3 extends over 14 amino acids. The chain's CDR3 is CASSESRSYNEQFF. CDR3 coding DNA: TGCGCCAGCAGTGAGTCCCGCTCCTACAATGAGCAGTTCTTC.

The chain is built from TRBV10-3 and TRBJ1-4; no clear D. This CDR3 contains 14 residues. Looked up from germline, CDR1 is ENHRY and CDR2 is SYGVKD. Trimming shortened V by 2 bases and J by 11 bases, and 15 bases separated the two germline ends. CDR3 sequence (DNA): TGTGCCATCAGTGAGGGGGAACTTCCGGGGAAACTGTTTTTT. The encoded protein is CAISEGELPGKLFF.

This clonotype was seen at least ten times. V gene TRBV19 combines with J gene TRBJ1-5, with D possibly matching TRBD1 (5 bases). Trimming left V 0 bases short and J 6 bases short, with 9 bases between. This CDR3 is 14 amino acids long. Per germline, CDR1 LNHDA and CDR2 SQIVND (reference sequence). DNA for the CDR3: TGTGCCAGTAGTATAGACGGGGGAGGTCAGCCCCAGCATTTT. Translation gives CASSIDGGGQPQHF.

This clonotype was recorded at least ten times. V and J are TRBV20-1 and TRBJ1-1; the D gene is possibly TRBD1 (6 bases). Trimming took off 3 bases at V and 7 bases at J, with 15 bases between the two ends. CDR1 and CDR2 from the germline V gene are DFQATT and SNEGSKA (reference sequence). CDR3 length: 13 amino acids. The CDR3 reads CSASLSGVLEAFF. The CDR3, as DNA: TGCAGTGCTAGCTTGTCAGGGGTCCTTGAAGCTTTCTTT.